The clone carrying this T cell receptor (beta chain) was seen a handful of times. The sample comes from a study of CD8 T cells in Susac syndrome. The CDR3 has 13 residues. Trimming shortened V by 4 bases and J by 3 bases, and 10 bases separated the two germline ends. RNA totalling about 0.45 to 1 ug underwent reverse transcription with random hexamers. Amplification of TCR beta CDR3 by immunoSEQ multiplex PCR spanned 54 Vbeta and 13 Jbeta. MiXCR, run by TCRdb on the immunoSEQ multiplex PCR reads, gives a single entry per CDR3 protein. The sample holds roughly 140,000 distinct CDR3 sequences, around 94% seen once. TCR beta sequencing was performed on blood CD8+ and CD4+ T cells. The authors negatively isolated CD8+ and CD4+ T cells and FACS-enriched TEMRA cells.

Sequencing input: CD8+ T cells from PBMCs. This clonotype was sampled from a human donor in good health. The V call is TRBV12-3 or TRBV12-4, the J call TRBJ2-7; TRBD1 might be the D (5 bases). CDR3 protein: CASSYRGDYEQYF. DNA for the CDR3: TGTGCCAGCAGTTATAGGGGCGACTACGAGCAGTACTTC.